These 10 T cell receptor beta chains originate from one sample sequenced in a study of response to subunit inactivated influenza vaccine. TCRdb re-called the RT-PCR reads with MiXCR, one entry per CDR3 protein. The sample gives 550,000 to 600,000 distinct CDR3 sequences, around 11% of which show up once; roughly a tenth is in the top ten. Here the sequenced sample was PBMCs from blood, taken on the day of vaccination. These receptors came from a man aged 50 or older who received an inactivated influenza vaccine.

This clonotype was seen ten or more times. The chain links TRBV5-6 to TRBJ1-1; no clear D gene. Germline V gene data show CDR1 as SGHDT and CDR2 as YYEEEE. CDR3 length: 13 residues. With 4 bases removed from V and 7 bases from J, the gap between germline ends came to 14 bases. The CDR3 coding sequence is TGTGCCAGCAGCGCTCGACAAGGTAATGAAGCTTTCTTT. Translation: CASSARQGNEAFF.

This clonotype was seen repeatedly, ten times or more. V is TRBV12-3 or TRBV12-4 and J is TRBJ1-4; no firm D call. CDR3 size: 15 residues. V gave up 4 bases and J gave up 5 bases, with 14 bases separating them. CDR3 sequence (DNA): TGTGCCAGCAGTTCGAGGGAGCGGCACAATGAAAAACTGTTTTTT. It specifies CASSSRERHNEKLFF.

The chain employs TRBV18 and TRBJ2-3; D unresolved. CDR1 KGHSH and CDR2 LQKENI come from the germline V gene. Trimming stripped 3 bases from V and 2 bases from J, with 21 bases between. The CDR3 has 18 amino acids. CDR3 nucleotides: TGTGCCAGCTCACCGTCGCAGGCGCTCATAGTTAACACAGATACGCAGTATTTT. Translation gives CASSPSQALIVNTDTQYF.

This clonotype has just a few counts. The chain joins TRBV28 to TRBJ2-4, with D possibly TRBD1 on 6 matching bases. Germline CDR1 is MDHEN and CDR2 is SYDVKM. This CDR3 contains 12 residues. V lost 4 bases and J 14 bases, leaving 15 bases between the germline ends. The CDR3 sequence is CASSSGTLREYF. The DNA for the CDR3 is TGTGCCAGCAGTTCAGGGACACTCAGGGAGTACTTC.

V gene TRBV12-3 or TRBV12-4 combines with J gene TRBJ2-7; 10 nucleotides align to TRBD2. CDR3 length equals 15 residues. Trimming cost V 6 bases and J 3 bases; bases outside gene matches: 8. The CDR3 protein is CASSRALAGLYEQYF. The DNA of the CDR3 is TGTGCCAGCAGCCGAGCACTAGCGGGACTCTACGAGCAGTACTTC.

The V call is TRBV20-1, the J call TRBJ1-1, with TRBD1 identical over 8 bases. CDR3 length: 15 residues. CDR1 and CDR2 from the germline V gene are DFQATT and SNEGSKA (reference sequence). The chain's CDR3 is CPEAGGHELRTEAFF. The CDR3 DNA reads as TGCCCAGAGGCAGGGGGCCATGAATTGAGGACTGAAGCTTTCTTT.

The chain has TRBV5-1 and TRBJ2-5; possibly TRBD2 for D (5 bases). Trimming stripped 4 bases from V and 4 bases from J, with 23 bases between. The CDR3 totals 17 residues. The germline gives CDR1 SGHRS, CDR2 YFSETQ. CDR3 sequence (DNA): TGCGCCAGCAGCCCCCATGGGTCCGAGACTACGGCAGAGACCCAGTACTTC. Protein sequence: CASSPHGSETTAETQYF. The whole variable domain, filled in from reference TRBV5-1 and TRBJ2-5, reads KAGVTQTPRYLIKTRGQQVTLSCSPISGHRSVSWYQQTPGQGLQFLFEYFSETQRNKGNFPGRFSGRQFSNSRSEMNVSTLELGDSALYLCASSPHGSETTAETQYFGPGTRLLVL.

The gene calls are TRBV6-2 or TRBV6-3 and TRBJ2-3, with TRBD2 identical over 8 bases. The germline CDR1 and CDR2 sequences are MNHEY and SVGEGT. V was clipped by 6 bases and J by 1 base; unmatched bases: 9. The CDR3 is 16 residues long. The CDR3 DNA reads TGTGCCAGCAGCCGAGCCGGGGGGGGGCGCACAGATACGCAGTATTTT. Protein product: CASSRAGGGRTDTQYF.

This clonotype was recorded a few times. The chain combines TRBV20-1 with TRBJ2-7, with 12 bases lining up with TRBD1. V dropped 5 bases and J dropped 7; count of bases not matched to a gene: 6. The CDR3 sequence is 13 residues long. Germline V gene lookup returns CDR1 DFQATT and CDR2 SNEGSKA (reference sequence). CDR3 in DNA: TGCAGTGCTCGGGGACAGGGGGCGAAAGAGCAGTACTTC. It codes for CSARGQGAKEQYF.

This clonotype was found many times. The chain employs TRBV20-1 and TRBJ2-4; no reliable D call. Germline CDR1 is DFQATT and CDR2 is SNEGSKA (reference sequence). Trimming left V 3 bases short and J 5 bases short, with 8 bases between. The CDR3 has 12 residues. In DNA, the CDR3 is TGCAGTGCTAGGACCCCCCAAAACATTCAGTACTTC. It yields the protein CSARTPQNIQYF.